One and the same sample provided the 10 T cell receptor beta chains below, sequenced in a study of Ad26.COV2.S vaccination and SARS-CoV-2 variants. The protocol was immunoSEQ multiplex PCR, while the TCRdb copy is restricted to in-frame clones and leaves out a portion. The table includes about 180,000 clones, around 88% detected once. The sample was peripheral blood, taken after recovery from COVID-19. The source of these receptors is a human donor who had recovered from COVID-19.

The rearrangement joins TRBV7-2 to TRBJ2-1; 7 positions match TRBD1. Germline V gene lookup returns CDR1 SGHTA and CDR2 FQGNSA. This CDR3 is built from 13 residues. The junction had 8 bases not matched to a gene; V was cut back by 4 bases and J by 11 bases. DNA for the CDR3: TGTGCCAGCAGCTCCAGACAGGGAATAAAGCAGTTCTTC. Residues: CASSSRQGIKQFF.

The gene calls are TRBV5-1 and TRBJ1-2; 9 nucleotides align to TRBD1. V shed 1 base, J shed 7 bases, and the junction held 5 bases outside the gene matches. Per the germline V gene, CDR1 is SGHRS and CDR2 is YFSETQ. The CDR3 consists of 14 residues. The CDR3 region has the DNA TGCGCCAGCAGCTTGAAGGGACAGGGTGGTGGCTACACCTTC. This translates into CASSLKGQGGGYTF.

The V call is TRBV6-6, the J call TRBJ1-4; D possibly corresponds to TRBD1 (6 bases). Germline V gene lookup returns CDR1 MNHNY and CDR2 SVGAGI (reference sequence). The length of the CDR3 is 14 residues. The V end was cut by 8 bases, the J end by 4 bases, with 14 bases between. CDR3 in DNA: TGTGCCAGCTCCAGGACAGCCTTTAATGAAAAACTGTTTTTT. It translates to CASSRTAFNEKLFF.

The DNA for the CDR3 is TGTGCCAGCAGCCGCCTAGCGGCCCAAGAGACCCAGTACTTC. This codes for CASSRLAAQETQYF. The chain employs TRBV14 and TRBJ2-5, with 7 nucleotides matching TRBD2. Germline V gene lookup returns CDR1 SGHDN and CDR2 FVKESK. The J segment lost 1 base and the V segment lost 4 bases, leaving 3 bases of the junction unmatched. The CDR3 has 14 residues.

This chain connects TRBV9 to TRBJ1-4; D gene ambiguous. CDR1 and CDR2 (germline): SGDLS, YYNGEE. Trimming took off 1 base at V and 7 bases at J, with 11 bases between the two ends. The CDR3 sequence is 14 residues long. The chain's CDR3 is CASSVSGKSEKLFF. In DNA form, the CDR3 reads TGTGCCAGCAGCGTATCCGGTAAGAGTGAAAAACTGTTTTTT.

The chain employs TRBV15 and TRBJ2-1, with 12 bases matching TRBD1. Germline trimming cut 1 base from V and 5 bases from J; bases unmatched to any gene: 12. The CDR3 has 19 amino acids. The germline gives CDR1 LNHNV, CDR2 YYDKDF (reference sequence). The chain's CDR3 is CATSRAEGGTGGLNNEQFF. The CDR3 DNA reads TGTGCCACCAGCAGAGCCGAGGGTGGGACAGGGGGCCTTAACAATGAGCAGTTCTTC.

The chain carries TRBV9 and TRBJ1-3; 12 bases align to TRBD1. Germline trimming cut 4 bases from V and 4 bases from J; bases unmatched to any gene: 6. The CDR3 runs 16 residues. Germline V gives CDR1 SGDLS, CDR2 YYNGEE. The CDR3 sequence is CASSRGTGGAGNTIYF. The DNA for the CDR3 is TGTGCCAGCAGCCGCGGGACAGGGGGCGCGGGAAACACCATATATTTT.

J is TRBJ2-3 and V is TRBV7-6; D not resolved. Germline CDR1 reads SGHVS; CDR2 reads FNYEAQ. This CDR3 spans 18 amino acids. The V gene lost 3 bases and the J gene lost 0 bases, with 19 bases spanning the gap. The CDR3 nucleotides read TGTGCCAGCAGCTTCCAGAGAAAGGGCGGTTCAAGCACAGATACGCAGTATTTT. Protein product: CASSFQRKGGSSTDTQYF.

This chain uses TRBV7-9 with TRBJ2-7, with D uncertain. The V end lost 0 bases, the J end lost 7 bases, and 13 bases lay between the germline ends. CDR1 is SEHNR, CDR2 FQNEAQ, per germline (reference sequence). CDR3 size: 14 residues. The CDR3 DNA reads as TGTGCCAGCAGCTTAGCTCTCTCATGGGGTGAGCAGTACTTC. This sequence encodes CASSLALSWGEQYF.

This clone has only a few counts. Other DNA sequences in the sample encode the same CDR3. The gene calls are TRBV7-9 and TRBJ1-1, with TRBD1 identical over 8 bases. This CDR3 is built from 13 residues. The germline gives CDR1 SEHNR, CDR2 FQNEAQ (reference sequence). V lost 5 bases and J lost 5; bases outside the gene matches: 4. CDR3 sequence reads: CASSPGQGTEAFF. CDR3 in DNA: TGTGCCAGCAGCCCCGGACAGGGTACTGAAGCTTTCTTT.